This T cell receptor beta chain was sequenced in a study of T cell repertoires in cytomegalovirus infection. General observations from the study: Totalled public TCR beta family frequency picked out people who carried CMV plus the relevant HLA.

TCRdb independently ran MiXCR on the reads; one entry per CDR3 protein. Of about 310,000 distinct CDR3 sequences in the sample, around a quarter were seen once. Points on this clonotype: The target antigen is unknown.

Germline V lookup: CDR1 MNHEY, CDR2 SVGEGT. The CDR3 spans 13 residues. Trimming pared 2 bases from V and 1 base from J, leaving 5 bases between. The chain employs TRBV6-2 or TRBV6-3 and TRBJ1-1, with a possible D match to TRBD1 (5 bases). This receptor was identified in a human donor in good health (CMV status not recorded). Some clones in this sample may be carry-over from other donors' samples. The specimen comprised cultured PBMCs, sampled from culture after CMV antigen stimulation. The CDR3 DNA reads TGTGCCAGCAGTTACGGACAGAACACTGAAGCTTTCTTT. This encodes CASSYGQNTEAFF.